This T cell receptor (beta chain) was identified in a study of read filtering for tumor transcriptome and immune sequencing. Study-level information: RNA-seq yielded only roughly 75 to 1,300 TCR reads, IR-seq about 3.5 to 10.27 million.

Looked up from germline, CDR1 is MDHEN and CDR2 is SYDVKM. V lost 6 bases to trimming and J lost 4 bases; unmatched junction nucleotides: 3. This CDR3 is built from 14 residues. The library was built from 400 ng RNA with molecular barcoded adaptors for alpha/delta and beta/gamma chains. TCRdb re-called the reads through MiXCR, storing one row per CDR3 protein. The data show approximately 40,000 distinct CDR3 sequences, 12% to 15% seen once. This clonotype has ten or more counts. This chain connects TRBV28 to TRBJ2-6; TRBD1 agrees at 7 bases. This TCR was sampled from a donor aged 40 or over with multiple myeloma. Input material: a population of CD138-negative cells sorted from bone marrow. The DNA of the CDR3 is TGTGCCAGCAGCCGGACAGGAGGGGCCAACGTCCTGACTTTC. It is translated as CASSRTGGANVLTF.